The present entry profiles one TCR beta chain with its context. The sample originates from a study of identical twins. This CDR3 has 16 residues. Per germline, CDR1 DFQATT and CDR2 SNEGSKA (reference sequence). The junction had 13 bases not matched to a gene; V was cut back by 5 bases and J by 4 bases. TCRdb used MiXCR to reprocess the 5' RACE reads, holding one entry per CDR3 protein. The data contain hundreds of thousands of distinct CDR3 sequences, roughly a quarter of them singletons. This sample was shared with a second study, whose subject was T cells expressing NK-cell markers. That paper notes: The eight sequenced donors comprised seven who were HCMV-seropositive and one who was seronegative.

The clonotype was recovered from a young woman in good health. The rearrangement links TRBV20-1 to TRBJ1-4; 7 bases match TRBD1. Sequencing input: CD4+ T cells sorted from blood. CDR3 residues: CSAPSGRGFGNEKLFF. In nucleotides, the CDR3 is TGCAGTGCTCCCTCCGGCAGGGGGTTCGGTAATGAAAAACTGTTTTTT.